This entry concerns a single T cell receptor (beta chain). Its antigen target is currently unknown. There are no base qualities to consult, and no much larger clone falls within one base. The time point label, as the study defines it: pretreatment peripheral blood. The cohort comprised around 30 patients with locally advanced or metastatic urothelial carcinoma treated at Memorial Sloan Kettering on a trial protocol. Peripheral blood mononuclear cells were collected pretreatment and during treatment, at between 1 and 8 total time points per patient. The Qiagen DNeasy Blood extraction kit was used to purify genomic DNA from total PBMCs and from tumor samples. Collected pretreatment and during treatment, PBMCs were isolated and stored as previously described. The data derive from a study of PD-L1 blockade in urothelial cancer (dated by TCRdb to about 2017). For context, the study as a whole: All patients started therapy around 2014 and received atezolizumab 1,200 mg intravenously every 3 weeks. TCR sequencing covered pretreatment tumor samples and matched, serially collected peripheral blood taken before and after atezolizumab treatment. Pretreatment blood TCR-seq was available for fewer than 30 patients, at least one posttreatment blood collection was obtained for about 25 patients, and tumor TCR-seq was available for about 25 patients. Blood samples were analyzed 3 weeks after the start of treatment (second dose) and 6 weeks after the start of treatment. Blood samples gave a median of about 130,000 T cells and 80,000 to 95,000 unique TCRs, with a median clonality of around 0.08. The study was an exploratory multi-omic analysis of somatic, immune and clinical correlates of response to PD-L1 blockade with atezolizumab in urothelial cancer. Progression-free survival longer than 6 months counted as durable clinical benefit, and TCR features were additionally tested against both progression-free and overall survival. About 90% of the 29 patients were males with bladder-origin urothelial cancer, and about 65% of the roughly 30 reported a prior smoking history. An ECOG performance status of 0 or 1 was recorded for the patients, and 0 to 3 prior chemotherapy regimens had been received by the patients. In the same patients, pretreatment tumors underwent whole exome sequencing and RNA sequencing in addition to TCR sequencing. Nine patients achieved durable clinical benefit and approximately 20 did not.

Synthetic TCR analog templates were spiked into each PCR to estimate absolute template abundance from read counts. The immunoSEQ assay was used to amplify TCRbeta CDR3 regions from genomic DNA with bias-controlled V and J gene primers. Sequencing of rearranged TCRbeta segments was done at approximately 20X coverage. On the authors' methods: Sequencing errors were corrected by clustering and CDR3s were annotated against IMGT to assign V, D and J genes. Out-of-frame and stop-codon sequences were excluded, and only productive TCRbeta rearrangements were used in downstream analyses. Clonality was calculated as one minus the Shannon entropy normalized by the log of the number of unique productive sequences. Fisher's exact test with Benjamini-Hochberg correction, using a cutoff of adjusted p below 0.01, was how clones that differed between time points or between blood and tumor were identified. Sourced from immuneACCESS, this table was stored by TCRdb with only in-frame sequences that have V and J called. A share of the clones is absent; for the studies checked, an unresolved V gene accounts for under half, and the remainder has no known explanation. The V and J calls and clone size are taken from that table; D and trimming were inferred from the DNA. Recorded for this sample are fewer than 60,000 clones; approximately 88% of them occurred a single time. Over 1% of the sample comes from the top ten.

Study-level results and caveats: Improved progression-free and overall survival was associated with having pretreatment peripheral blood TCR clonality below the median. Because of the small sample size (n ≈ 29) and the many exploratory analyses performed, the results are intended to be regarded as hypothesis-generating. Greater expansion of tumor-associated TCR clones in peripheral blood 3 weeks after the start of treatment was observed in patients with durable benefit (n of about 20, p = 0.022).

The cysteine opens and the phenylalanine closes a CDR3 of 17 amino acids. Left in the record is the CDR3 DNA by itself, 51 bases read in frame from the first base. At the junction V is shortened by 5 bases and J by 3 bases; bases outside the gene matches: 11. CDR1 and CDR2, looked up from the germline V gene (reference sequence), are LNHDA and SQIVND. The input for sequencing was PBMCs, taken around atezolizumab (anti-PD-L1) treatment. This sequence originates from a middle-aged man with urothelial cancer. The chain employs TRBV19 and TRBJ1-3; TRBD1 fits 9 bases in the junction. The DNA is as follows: TGTGCCAGTAGTCTACCTCCCACGGGACAGGGTGGAAACACCATATATTTT. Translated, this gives CASSLPPTGQGGNTIYF.